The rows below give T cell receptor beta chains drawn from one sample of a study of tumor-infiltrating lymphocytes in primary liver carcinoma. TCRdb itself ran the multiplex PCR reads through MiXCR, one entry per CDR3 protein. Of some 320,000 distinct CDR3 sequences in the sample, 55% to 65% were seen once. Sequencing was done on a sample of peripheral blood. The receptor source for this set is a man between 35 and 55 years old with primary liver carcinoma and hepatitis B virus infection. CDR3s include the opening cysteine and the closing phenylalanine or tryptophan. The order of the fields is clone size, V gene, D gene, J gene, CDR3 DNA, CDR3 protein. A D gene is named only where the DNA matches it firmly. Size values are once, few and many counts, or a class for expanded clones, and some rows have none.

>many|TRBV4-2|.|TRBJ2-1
TGTGCCAGCAGCCCCCCGGCTCCCAACGGTGAGCAGTTCTTC
CASSPPAPNGEQFF
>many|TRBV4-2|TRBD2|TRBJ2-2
TGTGCCAGCAGCCTAGAAGCGGGAGGCGCGAACACCGGGGAGCTGTTTTTT
CASSLEAGGANTGELFF
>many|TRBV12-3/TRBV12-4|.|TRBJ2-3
TGTGCCAGCAGTTTGGGACGTGGGCAGTATTTT
CASSLGRGQYF
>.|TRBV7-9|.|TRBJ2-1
TGTGCCAGCAGATTCTCGATGGGGAATGAGCAGTTCTTC
CASRFSMGNEQFF
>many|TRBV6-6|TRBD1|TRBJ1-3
TGTGCCAGCACCCAGGGGGCCGGTGGAAACACCATATATTTT
CASTQGAGGNTIYF
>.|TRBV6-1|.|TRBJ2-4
TGTGCCAGAAGTGAAGCGGGCGGTCTAGCCAAAAACATTCAGTACTTC
CARSEAGGLAKNIQYF
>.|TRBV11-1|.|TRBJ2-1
TGTGCCATCCCGGACTGCTTTTTGAGGGATGAGCAGTTCTTC
CAIPDCFLRDEQFF
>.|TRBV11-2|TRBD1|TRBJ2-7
TGTGTCAGCAGCCCTAGATGGACAGGGGGAACCGAGCAGTACTTC
CVSSPRWTGGTEQYF
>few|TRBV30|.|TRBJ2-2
TGTGCCTGGAGTGTACAGGAACTCCACACCGGGGAGCTGTTTTTT
CAWSVQELHTGELFF
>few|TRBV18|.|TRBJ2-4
TGTGCCAGCTCACCCCATTCGGGAGCCAAAAACATTCAGTACTTC
CASSPHSGAKNIQYF
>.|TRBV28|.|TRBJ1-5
TGTGCCAGCAGTCACGGCAGGTGCCCCAATCAGCCCCAGCATTTT
CASSHGRCPNQPQHF
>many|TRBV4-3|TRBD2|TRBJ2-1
TGCGCCAGCAGCCAAGATCTGGGACTAAGTTACAATGAGCAGTTCTTC
CASSQDLGLSYNEQFF
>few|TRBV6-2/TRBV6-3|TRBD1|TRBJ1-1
TGTGCCAGCAGTTTGACAGGGGGACTTGAAGCTTTCTTT
CASSLTGGLEAFF
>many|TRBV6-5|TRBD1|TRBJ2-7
TGTGCCAGCAGTTATCGGCAGGGGGCCTACGAGCAGTACTTC
CASSYRQGAYEQYF
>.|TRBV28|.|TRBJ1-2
TGTGCTAGCAGCATCGTAGGGGGACCAAACTATGGCTACACCTTC
CASSIVGGPNYGYTF
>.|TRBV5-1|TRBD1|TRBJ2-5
TGCGCCAGCAGATTCGACAGGGGGCGGTTCCAAGAGACCCAGTACTTC
CASRFDRGRFQETQYF
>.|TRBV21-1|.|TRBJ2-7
TGTGCCAGCAGCAATTACTATCGGACAGACCACTACGAGCAGTACTTC
CASSNYYRTDHYEQYF
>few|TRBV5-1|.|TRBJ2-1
TGCGCCAGCAGCTTGGTACAGGGCCCCTACAATGAGCAGTTCTTC
CASSLVQGPYNEQFF
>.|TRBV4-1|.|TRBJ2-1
TGCGCCAGCATCCATGTTGACCTCATGACCTACAATGAGCAGTTCTTC
CASIHVDLMTYNEQFF
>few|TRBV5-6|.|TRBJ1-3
TGTGCCAGCAGTTTCGAACCGGGACCGCGCTCTGGAAACACCATATATTTT
CASSFEPGPRSGNTIYF
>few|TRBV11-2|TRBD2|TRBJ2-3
TGTGCCAGCAGCGCAACTAGCGGGAGTTCCAATACTCAGTATTTT
CASSATSGSSNTQYF
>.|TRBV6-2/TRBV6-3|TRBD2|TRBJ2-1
TGTGCCAGCAGTTACGGACGGATTAGCGGGAGAGTCTACAGTGAGCAGTTCTTC
CASSYGRISGRVYSEQFF
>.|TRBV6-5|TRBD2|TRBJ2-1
TGTGCCAGCAGTCCCATTGGATTAACTAGCGGGAGCGGGGTTGAGCAGTTCTTC
CASSPIGLTSGSGVEQFF
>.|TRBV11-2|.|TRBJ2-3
TGTGCCAGTAGCTCCCAGGGTGGGGATACGCGGTATTTT
CASSSQGGDTRYF
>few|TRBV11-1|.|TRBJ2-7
TGTGCTAGCAGCCCCACGGTCGTTTACGGGCAGTACTTC
CASSPTVVYGQYF
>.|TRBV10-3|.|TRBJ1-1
TGTGCCATCCAAGGGGGGGTCTTGAACACTGAAGCTTTCTTT
CAIQGGVLNTEAFF
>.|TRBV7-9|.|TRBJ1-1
TGTGCTAGCAGCTTAGATGGGGGCGCAAACACTGAAGCTTTCTTT
CASSLDGGANTEAFF
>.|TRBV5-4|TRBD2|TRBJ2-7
TGTGCCAGCAGGGACGGACTAGCGGTCTTTGAGCAGTACTTC
CASRDGLAVFEQYF
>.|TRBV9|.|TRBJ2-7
TGTGCCAGCAGCGTATGTACGGCTATCCCCTACGAGCAGTACTTC
CASSVCTAIPYEQYF
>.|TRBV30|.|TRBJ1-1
TGTGCGATGAAGGGCGGAGTTGATCGGGCTTTCTTT
CAMKGGVDRAFF
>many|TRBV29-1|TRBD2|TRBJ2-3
TGCAGCGTTGACTCTAGGGCAGCGGGAGTAGGCACAGATACGCAGTATTTT
CSVDSRAAGVGTDTQYF
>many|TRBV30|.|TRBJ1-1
TGTGCCTGGAGAAGACTGAACACTGAAGCTTTCTTT
CAWRRLNTEAFF
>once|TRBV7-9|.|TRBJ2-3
TGTGCCAGCAGCCCGCGGAGTGGCTTTGAAGATACGCAGTATTTT
CASSPRSGFEDTQYF